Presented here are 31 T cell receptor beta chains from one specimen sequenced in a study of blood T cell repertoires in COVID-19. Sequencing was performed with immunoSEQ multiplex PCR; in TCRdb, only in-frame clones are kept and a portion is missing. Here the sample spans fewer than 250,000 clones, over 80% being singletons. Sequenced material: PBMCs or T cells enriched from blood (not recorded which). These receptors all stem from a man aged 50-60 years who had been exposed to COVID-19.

The chain's CDR3 is CASWDRVSPLHF. Here the CDR3 DNA reads TGTGCCAGCTGGGACAGGGTTTCACCCCTCCACTTT. The chain links TRBV6-5 to TRBJ1-6; 9 nucleotides line up with TRBD1. This CDR3 region has 12 residues. Germline CDR1 and CDR2: MNHEY and SVGAGI. Trimming removed 8 bases from V and 9 bases from J; junction bases left unmatched: 2.

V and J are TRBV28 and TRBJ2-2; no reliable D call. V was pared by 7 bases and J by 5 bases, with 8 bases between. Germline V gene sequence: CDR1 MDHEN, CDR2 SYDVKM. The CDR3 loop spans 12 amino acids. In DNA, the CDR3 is TGTGCCAGCACGGTAGTAACCGGGGAGCTGTTTTTT. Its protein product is CASTVVTGELFF.

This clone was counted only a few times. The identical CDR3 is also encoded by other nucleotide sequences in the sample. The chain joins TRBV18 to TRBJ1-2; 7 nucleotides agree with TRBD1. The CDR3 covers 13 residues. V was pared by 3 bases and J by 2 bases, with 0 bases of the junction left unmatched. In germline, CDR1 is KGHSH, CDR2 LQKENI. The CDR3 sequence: CASSPTGNYGYTF. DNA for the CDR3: TGTGCCAGCTCACCGACAGGGAACTATGGCTACACCTTC.

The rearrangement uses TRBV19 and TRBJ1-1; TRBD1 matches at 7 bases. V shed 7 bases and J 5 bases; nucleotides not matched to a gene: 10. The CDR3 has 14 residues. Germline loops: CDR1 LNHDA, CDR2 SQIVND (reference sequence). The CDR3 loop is CASIPQGSKTEAFF. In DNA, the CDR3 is TGTGCCAGTATCCCACAGGGGAGTAAGACTGAAGCTTTCTTT.

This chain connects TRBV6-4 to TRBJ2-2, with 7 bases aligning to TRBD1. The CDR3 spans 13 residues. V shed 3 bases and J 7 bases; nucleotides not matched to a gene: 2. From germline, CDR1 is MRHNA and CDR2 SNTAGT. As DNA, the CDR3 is TGTGCCAGCAGTGAACAGGGGATCGGGGAGCTGTTTTTT. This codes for CASSEQGIGELFF.

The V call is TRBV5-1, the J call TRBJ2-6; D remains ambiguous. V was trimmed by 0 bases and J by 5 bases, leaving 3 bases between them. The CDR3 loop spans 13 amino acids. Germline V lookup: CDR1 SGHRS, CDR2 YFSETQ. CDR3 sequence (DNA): TGCGCCAGCAGCTTGGATAGGGCCAACGTCCTGACTTTC. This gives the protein CASSLDRANVLTF.

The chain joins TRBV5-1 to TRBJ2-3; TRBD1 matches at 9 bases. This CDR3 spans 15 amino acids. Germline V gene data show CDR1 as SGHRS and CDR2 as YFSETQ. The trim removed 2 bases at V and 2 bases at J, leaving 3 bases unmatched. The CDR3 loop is CASSLRTGATDTQYF. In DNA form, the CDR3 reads TGCGCCAGCAGCTTAAGGACAGGGGCCACAGATACGCAGTATTTT.

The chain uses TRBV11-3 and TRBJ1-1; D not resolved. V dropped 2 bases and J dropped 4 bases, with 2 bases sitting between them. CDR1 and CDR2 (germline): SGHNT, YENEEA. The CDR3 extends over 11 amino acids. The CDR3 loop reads CASSLLTEAFF. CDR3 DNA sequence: TGTGCCAGCAGCTTACTCACTGAAGCTTTCTTT. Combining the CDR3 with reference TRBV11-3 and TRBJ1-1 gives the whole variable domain EAGVVQSPRYKIIEKKQPVAFWCNPISGHNTLYWYLQNLGQGPELLIRYENEEAVDDSQLPKDRFSAERLKGVDSTLKIQPAELGDSAVYLCASSLLTEAFFGQGTRLTVV.

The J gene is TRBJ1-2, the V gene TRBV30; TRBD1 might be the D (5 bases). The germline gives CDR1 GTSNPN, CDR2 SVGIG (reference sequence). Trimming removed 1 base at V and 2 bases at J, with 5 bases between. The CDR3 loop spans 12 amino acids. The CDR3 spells CAWSAGNYGYTF. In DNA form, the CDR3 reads TGTGCCTGGAGTGCAGGGAACTATGGCTACACCTTC.

CDR3 amino acids: CATSRQSKGGKIPLHF. CDR3 nucleotide sequence: TGTGCCACCAGCCGGCAGAGCAAGGGGGGGAAGATACCCCTCCACTTT. This chain uses TRBV15 with TRBJ1-6; D may be TRBD1 (6 bases). CDR3 length: 16 residues. Germline V gene sequence: CDR1 LNHNV, CDR2 YYDKDF (reference sequence). Trimming pared 5 bases from V and 12 bases from J, leaving 23 bases between.

As DNA, the CDR3 is TGTGCCAGCAGCGCCCCTATGGGGCCCGGCGATGAAAAACTGTTTTTT. Its protein product is CASSAPMGPGDEKLFF. This chain links TRBV7-9 with TRBJ1-4; TRBD1 might be the D (5 bases). The V end was cut by 5 bases, the J end by 6 bases, with 19 bases between. CDR1 and CDR2 from the germline V gene are SEHNR and FQNEAQ (reference sequence). The length of the CDR3 is 16 residues.

This chain's CDR3 is CATSDPSGFNEQFF. CDR3 sequence (DNA): TGTGCCACCAGTGATCCGTCGGGTTTCAATGAGCAGTTCTTC. The V gene is TRBV24-1, the J gene TRBJ2-1; D is undetermined. Trimming left V 3 bases short and J 6 bases short, with 11 bases between. The CDR3 is 14 amino acids. Germline CDR1 is KGHDR and CDR2 is SFDVKD.

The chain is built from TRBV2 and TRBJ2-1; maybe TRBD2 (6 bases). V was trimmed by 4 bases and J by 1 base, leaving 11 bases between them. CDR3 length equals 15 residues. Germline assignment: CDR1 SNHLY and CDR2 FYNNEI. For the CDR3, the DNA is TGTGCCAGCAGTGCGCAGGGAGGTTCCTACAATGAGCAGTTCTTC. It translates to CASSAQGGSYNEQFF.

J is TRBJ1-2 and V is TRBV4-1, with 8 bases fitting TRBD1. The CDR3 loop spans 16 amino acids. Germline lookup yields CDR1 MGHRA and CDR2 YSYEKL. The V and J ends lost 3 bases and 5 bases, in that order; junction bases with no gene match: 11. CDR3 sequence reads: CASSQRWTGLWYGYTF. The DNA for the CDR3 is TGCGCCAGCAGCCAGAGGTGGACAGGGCTTTGGTATGGCTACACCTTC.

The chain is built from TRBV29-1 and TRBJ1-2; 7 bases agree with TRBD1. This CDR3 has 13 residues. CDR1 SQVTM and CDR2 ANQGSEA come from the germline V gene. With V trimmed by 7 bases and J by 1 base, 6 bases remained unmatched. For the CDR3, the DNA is TGCAGCGCCCGGACAGGAGATAACTATGGCTACACCTTC. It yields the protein CSARTGDNYGYTF.

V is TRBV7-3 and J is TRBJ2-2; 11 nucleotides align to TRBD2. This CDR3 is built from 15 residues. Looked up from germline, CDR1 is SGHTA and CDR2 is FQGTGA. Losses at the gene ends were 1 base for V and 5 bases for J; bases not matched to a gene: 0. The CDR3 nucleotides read TGTGCCAGCAGCTTAAGACTAGCGGGGACCGGGGAGCTGTTTTTT. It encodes CASSLRLAGTGELFF.

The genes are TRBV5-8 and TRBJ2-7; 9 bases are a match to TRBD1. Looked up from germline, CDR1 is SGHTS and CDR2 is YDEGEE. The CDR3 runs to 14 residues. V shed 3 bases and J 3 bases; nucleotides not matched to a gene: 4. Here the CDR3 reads CASSSGTGRYEQYF. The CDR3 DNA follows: TGTGCCAGCAGCTCCGGGACAGGGCGCTACGAGCAGTACTTC.

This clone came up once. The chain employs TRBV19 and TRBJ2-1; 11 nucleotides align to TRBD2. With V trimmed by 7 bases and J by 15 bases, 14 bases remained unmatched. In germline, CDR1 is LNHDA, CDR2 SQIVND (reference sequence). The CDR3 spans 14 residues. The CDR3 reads CASNPNSGRGVVFF. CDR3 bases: TGTGCCAGTAACCCTAATAGCGGGAGGGGCGTTGTGTTCTTC.

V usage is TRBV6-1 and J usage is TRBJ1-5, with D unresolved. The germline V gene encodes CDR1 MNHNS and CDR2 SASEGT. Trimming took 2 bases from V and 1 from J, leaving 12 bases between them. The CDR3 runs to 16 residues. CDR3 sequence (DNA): TGTGCCAGCAGTGAACTAGCCCCGAGGAGCAATCAGCCCCAGCATTTT. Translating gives CASSELAPRSNQPQHF.

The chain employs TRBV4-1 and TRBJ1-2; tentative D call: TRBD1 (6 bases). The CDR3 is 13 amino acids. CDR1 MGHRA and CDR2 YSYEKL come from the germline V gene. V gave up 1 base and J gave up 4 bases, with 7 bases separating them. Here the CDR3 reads CASSQAGVYGYTF. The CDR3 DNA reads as TGCGCCAGCAGCCAAGCAGGGGTCTATGGCTACACCTTC.

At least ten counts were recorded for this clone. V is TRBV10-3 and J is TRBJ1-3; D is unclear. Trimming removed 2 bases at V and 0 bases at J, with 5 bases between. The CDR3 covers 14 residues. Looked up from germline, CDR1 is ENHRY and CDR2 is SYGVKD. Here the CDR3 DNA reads TGTGCCATCAGTGAGGCAGGCTCTGGAAACACCATATATTTT. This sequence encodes CAISEAGSGNTIYF.

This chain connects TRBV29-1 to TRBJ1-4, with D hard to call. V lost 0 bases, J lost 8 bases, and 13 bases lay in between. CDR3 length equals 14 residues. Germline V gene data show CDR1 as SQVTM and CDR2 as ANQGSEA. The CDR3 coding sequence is TGCAGCGTTGAAGAACGGGGTGGTGGAGAAAAACTGTTTTTT. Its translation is CSVEERGGGEKLFF.

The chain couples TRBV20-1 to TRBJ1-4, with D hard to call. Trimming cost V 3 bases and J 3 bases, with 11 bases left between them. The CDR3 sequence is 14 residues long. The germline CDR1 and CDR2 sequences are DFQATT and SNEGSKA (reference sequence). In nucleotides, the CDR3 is TGCAGTGCTAGTTATTTCGGGGCTAATGAAAAACTGTTTTTT. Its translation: CSASYFGANEKLFF.

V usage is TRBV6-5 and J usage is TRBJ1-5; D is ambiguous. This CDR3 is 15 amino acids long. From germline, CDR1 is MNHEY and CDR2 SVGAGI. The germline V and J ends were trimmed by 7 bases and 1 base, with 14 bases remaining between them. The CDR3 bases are TGTGCCAGCATCGCCGGGATCAAAAGCAATCAGCCCCAGCATTTT. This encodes CASIAGIKSNQPQHF.

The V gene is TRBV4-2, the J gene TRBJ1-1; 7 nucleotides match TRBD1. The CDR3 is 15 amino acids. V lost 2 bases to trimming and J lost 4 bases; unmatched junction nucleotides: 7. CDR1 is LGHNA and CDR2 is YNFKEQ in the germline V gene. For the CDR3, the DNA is TGTGCCAGCAGCCAACACGACAGGGTGTTCACTGAAGCTTTCTTT. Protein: CASSQHDRVFTEAFF.

The DNA for the CDR3 is TGTGCCAGCAGCGTAGACACCAGTAACTATGGCTACACCTTC. It codes for CASSVDTSNYGYTF. The chain recombines TRBV9 with TRBJ1-2; D remains ambiguous. The CDR3 is 14 residues long. Between the trimmed V and J ends, which lost 0 bases and 1 base, there was a span of 7 bases. Germline loops: CDR1 SGDLS, CDR2 YYNGEE.

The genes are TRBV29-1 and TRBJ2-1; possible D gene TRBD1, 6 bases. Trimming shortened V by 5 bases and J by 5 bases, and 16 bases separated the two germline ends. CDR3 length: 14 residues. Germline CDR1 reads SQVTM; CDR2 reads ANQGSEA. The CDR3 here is CSVLKQGPNNEQFF. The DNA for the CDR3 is TGCAGCGTTCTGAAACAGGGTCCCAACAATGAGCAGTTCTTC.

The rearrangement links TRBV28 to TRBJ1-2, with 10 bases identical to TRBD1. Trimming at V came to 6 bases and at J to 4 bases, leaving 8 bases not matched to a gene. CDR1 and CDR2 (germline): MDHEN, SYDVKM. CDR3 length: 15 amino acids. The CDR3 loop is CASRFPGQGSYGYTF. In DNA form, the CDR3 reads TGTGCCAGCAGATTTCCGGGACAGGGGAGCTATGGCTACACCTTC.

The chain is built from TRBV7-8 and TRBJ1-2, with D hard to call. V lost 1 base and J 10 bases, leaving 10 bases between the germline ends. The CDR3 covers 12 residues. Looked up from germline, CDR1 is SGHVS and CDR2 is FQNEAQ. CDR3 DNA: TGTGCCAGCAGCTTAGATCGTGCGGACTACACCTTC. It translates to CASSLDRADYTF.

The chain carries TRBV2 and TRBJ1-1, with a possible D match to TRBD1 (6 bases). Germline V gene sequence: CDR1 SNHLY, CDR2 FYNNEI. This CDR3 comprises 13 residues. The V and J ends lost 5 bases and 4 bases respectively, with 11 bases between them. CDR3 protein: CASSTGPVTEAFF. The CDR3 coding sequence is TGTGCCAGCAGTACAGGGCCAGTCACTGAAGCTTTCTTT.

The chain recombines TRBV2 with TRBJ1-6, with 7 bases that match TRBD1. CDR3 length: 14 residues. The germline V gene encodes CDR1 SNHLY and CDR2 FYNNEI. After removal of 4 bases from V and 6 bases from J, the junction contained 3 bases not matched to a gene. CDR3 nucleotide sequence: TGTGCCAGCAGTGCAAGGGGGCTTAATTCACCCCTCCACTTT. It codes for CASSARGLNSPLHF.